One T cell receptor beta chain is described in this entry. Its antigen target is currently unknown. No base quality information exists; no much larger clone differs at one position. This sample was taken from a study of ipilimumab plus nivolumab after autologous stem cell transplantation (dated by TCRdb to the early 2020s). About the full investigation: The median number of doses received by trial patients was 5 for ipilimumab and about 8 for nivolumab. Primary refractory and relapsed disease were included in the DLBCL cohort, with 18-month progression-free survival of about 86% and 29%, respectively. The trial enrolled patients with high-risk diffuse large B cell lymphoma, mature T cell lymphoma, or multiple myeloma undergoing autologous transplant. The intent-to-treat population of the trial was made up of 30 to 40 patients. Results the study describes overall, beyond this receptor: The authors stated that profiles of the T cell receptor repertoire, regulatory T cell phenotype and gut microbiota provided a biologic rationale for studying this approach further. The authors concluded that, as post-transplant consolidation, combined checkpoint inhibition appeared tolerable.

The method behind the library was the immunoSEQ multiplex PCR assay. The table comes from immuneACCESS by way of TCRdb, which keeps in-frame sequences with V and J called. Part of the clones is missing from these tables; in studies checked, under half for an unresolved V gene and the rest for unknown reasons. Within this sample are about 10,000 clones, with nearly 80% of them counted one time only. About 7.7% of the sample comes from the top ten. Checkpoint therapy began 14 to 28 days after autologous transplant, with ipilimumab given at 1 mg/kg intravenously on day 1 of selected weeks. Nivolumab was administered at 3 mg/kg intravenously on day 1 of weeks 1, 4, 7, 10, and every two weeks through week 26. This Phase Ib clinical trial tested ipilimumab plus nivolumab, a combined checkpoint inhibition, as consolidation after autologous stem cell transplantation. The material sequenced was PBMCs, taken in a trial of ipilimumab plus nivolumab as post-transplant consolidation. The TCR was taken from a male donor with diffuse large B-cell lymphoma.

The CDR3 protein is CASAGGGAHTEAFF. The nucleotide sequence is given as TGCGCCAGCGCTGGCGGGGGGGCGCACACTGAAGCTTTCTTT. This sequence uses TRBV5-1 and TRBJ1-1, and TRBD1 may be the D gene, going by 6 matching bases. The CDR3 spans 14 residues, from the cysteine through the phenylalanine. Of the read, only the CDR3 DNA is kept; its 42 bases are in frame from base 1. According to the germline V gene, CDR1 reads SGHRS and CDR2 reads YFSETQ. The junction carries 16 bases between V and J, which are trimmed by 7 bases and 3 bases respectively.